In its sample, the clone carrying this T cell receptor beta chain was seen a few times. No antigen is known for it. The V gene lost 11 bases and the J gene lost 5 bases, with 12 bases spanning the gap. Germline lookup yields CDR1 MNHNS and CDR2 SASEGT. The CDR3 length is 11 residues. This sample stems from a study of T cells in Graves' hyperthyroidism and ophthalmopathy. Background on the study: Peripheral blood was drawn at first diagnosis, prior to all treatment.

Study results and limitations: Progression to ophthalmopathy was predicted a median of roughly 6.6 months early. Clonotypes that were expanded in thyroid above 0.001 mostly appeared in blood too.

Amplified TCR beta CDR3 regions came from RNA transcripts. First-round RT-PCR with HTBI primers amplified the TCR CDR3 region. TCRdb fed the multiplex PCR reads into MiXCR, producing one record per CDR3 protein. The table lists roughly 720,000 distinct CDR3 sequences, around 16% of them singletons. Clinical symptoms, serum thyroxine and TRAb, thyroid ultrasound and orbital computed tomography were used for the diagnoses. This sequence was found in a man aged 45-65 years with Graves' hyperthyroidism. Sequences were obtained from blood. This chain links TRBV6-1 with TRBJ2-5, with D uncertain. The CDR3, as DNA: TGTGCCGCCCTGGCAGGCGAGACCCAGTACTTC. Protein sequence: CAALAGETQYF.